The next 25 T cell receptor beta chains were all read from a single sample in a study of T cells in Graves' hyperthyroidism and ophthalmopathy. Using RNA transcripts as the source, TCR beta CDR3 regions were amplified. An initial round of RT-PCR targeting the TCR CDR3 relied on the HTBI primer set. TCRdb reprocessed the multiplex PCR reads via MiXCR and lists one record per CDR3 protein. The sample carries approximately 610,000 distinct CDR3 sequences, 16% recorded once. The sequenced sample consisted of blood. Receptor source: a woman aged 18-29 years with Graves' hyperthyroidism.

V gene TRBV24-1 combines with J gene TRBJ2-1; 11 bases line up with TRBD2. Germline CDR1 reads KGHDR; CDR2 reads SFDVKD. CDR3 size: 17 residues. Losses at the gene ends were 3 bases for V and 3 bases for J; bases not matched to a gene: 6. DNA of the CDR3: TGTGCCACCAGTGATGGGGTAGCGGGAGGGAGCTACAATGAGCAGTTCTTC. Amino acid sequence: CATSDGVAGGSYNEQFF.

This clonotype occurred a few times. V usage is TRBV10-3 and J usage is TRBJ2-3, with unresolved D. The CDR3 extends over 14 amino acids. V lost 5 bases and J lost 0, with 9 bases in between. Looked up from germline, CDR1 is ENHRY and CDR2 is SYGVKD. The CDR3 region is CAISPVSSTDTQYF. The CDR3 DNA follows: TGTGCCATCAGTCCGGTATCTAGCACAGATACGCAGTATTTT.

This chain links TRBV5-1 with TRBJ1-6; D is unresolved. This CDR3 has 15 amino acids. Germline assignment: CDR1 SGHRS and CDR2 YFSETQ. V gave up 1 base and J gave up 3 bases, with 8 bases separating them. The CDR3 loop is CASSLKGVYNSPLHF. The DNA for the CDR3 is TGCGCCAGCAGCTTGAAGGGCGTCTATAATTCACCCCTCCACTTT.

A few counts support this clonotype. This chain connects TRBV6-5 to TRBJ1-1; TRBD1 is a possible D gene (6 bases). Looked up from germline, CDR1 is MNHEY and CDR2 is SVGAGI. The V gene lost 5 bases and the J gene lost 0 bases, with 16 bases spanning the gap. The CDR3 has 16 residues. CDR3 bases: TGTGCCAGCAGTACTTCCGGGACATTCATGAACACTGAAGCTTTCTTT. Its translation is CASSTSGTFMNTEAFF.

This clonotype has more than one count but fewer than ten. This sequence joins TRBV19 and TRBJ2-2, with D possibly being TRBD1 (6 bases). Germline V gene sequence: CDR1 LNHDA, CDR2 SQIVND (reference sequence). The V and J ends lost 7 bases and 4 bases respectively, with 13 bases between them. This CDR3 contains 14 residues. The CDR3 DNA follows: TGTGCCAGTACAGGGGCCCCGACCACCGGGGAGCTGTTTTTT. It specifies CASTGAPTTGELFF.

This clonotype was recorded many times. The rearrangement uses TRBV15 and TRBJ2-1, with 9 nucleotides matching TRBD1. The germline V gene has CDR1 LNHNV and CDR2 YYDKDF (reference sequence). The V segment lost 4 bases and the J segment 6 bases; nucleotides outside the gene matches: 4. CDR3 length equals 14 residues. This CDR3 is CATSTRDRVNEQFF. The CDR3 DNA follows: TGTGCCACCAGCACCAGGGACAGGGTCAATGAGCAGTTCTTC.

This sequence joins TRBV28 and TRBJ2-1; D gene ambiguous. The CDR3 extends over 13 amino acids. V gave up 7 bases and J gave up 5 bases, with 12 bases separating them. Per germline, CDR1 MDHEN and CDR2 SYDVKM. CDR3 bases: TGTGCCAGCAATGGTCCCCACAACAATGAGCAGTTCTTC. Translation: CASNGPHNNEQFF. The whole variable domain, filled in from reference TRBV28 and TRBJ2-1, reads DVKVTQSSRYLVKRTGEKVFLECVQDMDHENMFWYRQDPGLGLRLIYFSYDVKMKEKGDIPEGYSVSREKKERFSLILESASTNQTSMYLCASNGPHNNEQFFGPGTRLTVL.

This clonotype has a count of ten or more. The chain carries TRBV6-2 or TRBV6-3 and TRBJ1-5, with a weak D call TRBD1 (5 bases). The germline V gene encodes CDR1 MNHEY and CDR2 SVGEGT. V shed 5 bases and J shed 3 bases, with 17 bases lying between them. This CDR3 has 16 residues. The CDR3 here is CASSRVEGPANQPQHF. CDR3 DNA sequence: TGTGCCAGCAGTAGGGTGGAGGGGCCCGCCAATCAGCCCCAGCATTTT.

The CDR3 loop reads CASSIRTGANYGYTF. CDR3 bases: TGTGCCAGCAGTATACGGACAGGTGCTAACTATGGCTACACCTTC. This rearrangement joins TRBV28 to TRBJ1-2; TRBD1 aligns across 7 bases. J gave up 0 bases and V 5 bases, and 6 bases lay outside the gene matches. The CDR3 is made up of 15 amino acids. Germline V gene sequence: CDR1 MDHEN, CDR2 SYDVKM.

The table lists this clonotype with many counts. The chain recombines TRBV12-3 or TRBV12-4 with TRBJ2-4, with 7 bases identical to TRBD2. With 3 bases clipped from V and 1 base from J, the junction kept 6 bases outside the gene matches. The CDR3 covers 16 residues. CDR3 in amino acids: CASSFNAGVAKNIQYF. In nucleotides, the CDR3 is TGTGCCAGCAGTTTCAATGCGGGGGTGGCCAAAAACATTCAGTACTTC.

The sample holds many counts of this clonotype. CDR3 DNA sequence: TGTGCCAGCAGCCAAAGACGATCCACCGGGGAGCTGTTTTTT. This encodes CASSQRRSTGELFF. V is TRBV3-1 and J is TRBJ2-2; the D is unclear. Deletions cut 2 bases from V and 4 bases from J, with 8 bases between. Germline-derived CDR1 and CDR2 are LGHDT and YNNKEL (reference sequence). This CDR3 region has 14 residues.

CDR3 bases: TGTGCCAGCAGCTTAGGTTGGGGACCCTCTAGTCAGCCCCAGCATTTT. Translation: CASSLGWGPSSQPQHF. The V gene is TRBV7-9, the J gene TRBJ1-5; TRBD1 is a possible D gene (5 bases). V was shortened by 1 base and J by 6 bases, with 16 bases between the two germline ends. Germline lookup yields CDR1 SEHNR and CDR2 FQNEAQ (reference sequence). The CDR3 is 16 residues long.

This rearrangement joins TRBV4-2 to TRBJ2-4; 8 nucleotides line up with TRBD1. The CDR3 consists of 17 residues. Trimming at V came to 2 bases and at J to 0 bases, leaving 6 bases not matched to a gene. Germline lookup yields CDR1 LGHNA and CDR2 YNFKEQ. The CDR3 here is CASSQHQGALAKNIQYF. The CDR3 DNA reads TGTGCCAGCAGCCAACATCAGGGGGCCCTAGCCAAAAACATTCAGTACTTC.

This clonotype was detected a few times. The chain employs TRBV29-1 and TRBJ1-3; the D is unclear. The V and J ends lost 6 bases and 0 bases respectively, with 18 bases between them. Germline CDR1 is SQVTM and CDR2 is ANQGSEA. This CDR3 has 16 amino acids. Here the CDR3 reads CSVIDPSMSSGNTIYF. CDR3 nucleotides: TGCAGCGTCATCGACCCTTCGATGAGCTCTGGAAACACCATATATTTT.

This clonotype was seen a handful of times. The chain is built from TRBV5-4 and TRBJ2-1, with TRBD2 matching over 13 bases. Germline CDR1 and CDR2: SGHNT and YYREEE (reference sequence). The V gene end was trimmed by 4 bases and the J gene end by 7 bases; junction bases not matched to a gene: 8. The CDR3 covers 16 residues. The chain's CDR3 is CASSPGLAGALNEQFF. The CDR3 bases are TGTGCCAGCAGCCCCGGACTAGCGGGGGCGCTGAATGAGCAGTTCTTC.

As to this clonotype: A read error may explain this, as a much larger clone is one base away. The chain recombines TRBV6-5 with TRBJ1-1, with D tentatively TRBD1 (5 bases). The V end was cut by 5 bases, the J end by 3 bases, with 19 bases between. The CDR3 is made up of 16 amino acids. CDR1 is MNHEY and CDR2 is SVGAGI in the germline V gene. The chain's CDR3 is CASSTETVPMDTEAFF. The CDR3 DNA sequence: TGTGCCAGCAGTACCGAGACAGTCCCTATGGACACTGAAGCTTTCTTT.

J is TRBJ2-2 and V is TRBV12-3 or TRBV12-4, with D tentatively TRBD1 or TRBD2 (6 bases each). The CDR3 is 13 residues long. Trimming removed 2 bases from V and 10 bases from J, with 11 bases in between. The CDR3 DNA follows: TGTGCCAGCAGTTTAAGGGGGGCCCAGGAGCTGTTTTTT. Translated: CASSLRGAQELFF.

This clonotype has a single count. A read error may account for a junction end that differs from germline. The V gene is TRBV10-3, the J gene TRBJ2-1; tentatively, D is TRBD1 (5 bases). Germline V gives CDR1 ENHRY, CDR2 SYGVKD. CDR3 length: 13 amino acids. The DNA of the CDR3 is TGCGCCATCAGAAGGGGCACCAACAATGAGCAGTTCTTC. Encoded protein: CAIRRGTNNEQFF.

Worth noting for this clonotype: Being one base from a much bigger clone, this may be a read error. This chain links TRBV14 with TRBJ2-1; D ambiguous. Germline CDR1 and CDR2: SGHDN and FVKESK. V lost 3 bases to trimming and J lost 7 bases, with 10 bases between them. The CDR3 covers 13 residues. Here the CDR3 DNA reads TGTGCCAGCAGCCATAACCTGGTAAATGAGCAGTTCTTC. Amino acid sequence: CASSHNLVNEQFF.

A few counts support this clonotype. V and J are TRBV7-9 and TRBJ2-5; D is possibly TRBD2 (6 bases). This CDR3 has 15 amino acids. V lost 3 bases to trimming and J lost 5 bases, with 16 bases between them. Germline lookup yields CDR1 SEHNR and CDR2 FQNEAQ (reference sequence). The CDR3 is CASSFGGADVETQYF. In DNA form, the CDR3 reads TGTGCCAGCAGCTTCGGGGGAGCGGATGTGGAGACCCAGTACTTC.

There are many counts of this clonotype. Germline and junction disagree at one end, which may indicate a read error. The chain joins TRBV12-3 or TRBV12-4 to TRBJ2-2; D gene unclear. The CDR3 length is 15 residues. CDR3 nucleotide sequence: TGTGCCAGCAGCTTAGCAGGCGCGAACACCGGGGAGCTGTTTTTT. It specifies CASSLAGANTGELFF.

The chain joins TRBV11-3 to TRBJ1-3; no clear D gene. The CDR3 consists of 15 residues. CDR1 is SGHNT and CDR2 is YENEEA in the germline V gene. Trimming pared 6 bases from V and 0 bases from J, leaving 12 bases between. CDR3 region: CASRGGSSSGNTIYF. The CDR3, as DNA: TGTGCCAGCAGGGGAGGTTCGAGCTCTGGAAACACCATATATTTT.

This clonotype was seen a few times. The CDR3 region is CSVVYGTGAYEQYF. The CDR3 coding sequence is TGCAGCGTTGTATACGGGACAGGGGCCTACGAGCAGTACTTC. The chain combines TRBV29-1 with TRBJ2-7, with 10 bases matching TRBD1. CDR1 is SQVTM and CDR2 is ANQGSEA in the germline V gene. This CDR3 has 14 amino acids. V shed 4 bases and J 2 bases; nucleotides not matched to a gene: 5.

This chain connects TRBV28 to TRBJ2-4; D uncertain. The CDR3 is made up of 15 amino acids. Germline V gives CDR1 MDHEN, CDR2 SYDVKM. Trimming took 2 bases from V and 1 from J, leaving 9 bases between them. The CDR3 region has the DNA TGTGCCAGCAGTTTAACGGACGGGGCCAAAAACATTCAGTACTTC. This sequence encodes CASSLTDGAKNIQYF.

This clonotype was recorded at least ten times. V gene TRBV20-1 combines with J gene TRBJ2-7; 10 nucleotides match TRBD2. Germline CDR1 DFQATT, CDR2 SNEGSKA (reference sequence). The CDR3 runs to 15 residues. V was pared by 0 bases and J by 2 bases, with 4 bases of the junction left unmatched. DNA for the CDR3: TGCAGTGCTAGAGATAGGACTAGCGGAGCCTACGAGCAGTACTTC. Its translation: CSARDRTSGAYEQYF.